Below, 10 T cell receptor beta chains from the same sample are listed, as sequenced in a study of blood T cell repertoires in COVID-19. Sequenced by immunoSEQ multiplex PCR; TCRdb stores in-frame clones only, minus some. This sample has approximately 300,000 clones, with about 90% found just once. The specimen sequenced was PBMCs or T cells enriched from blood (not recorded which). Receptors were obtained from a woman between 25 and 40 years old who had recovered from COVID-19.

The rearrangement joins TRBV7-9 to TRBJ1-1; 8 bases agree with TRBD1. This CDR3 comprises 16 residues. V lost 3 bases to trimming and J lost 6 bases; unmatched junction nucleotides: 12. Per germline, CDR1 SEHNR and CDR2 FQNEAQ (reference sequence). The CDR3 coding sequence is TGTGCCAGCAGCTTCGAGGGACAGGTGATAATCTCTGAAGCTTTCTTT. It specifies CASSFEGQVIISEAFF.

This clone has a single count. The chain employs TRBV4-1 and TRBJ2-7, with D tentatively TRBD2 (5 bases). CDR1 and CDR2 (germline): MGHRA, YSYEKL. With 3 bases removed from V and 2 bases from J, the gap between germline ends came to 11 bases. This CDR3 has 14 amino acids. The CDR3 loop is CASSHRGLPYEQYF. Here the CDR3 DNA reads TGCGCCAGCAGCCATCGCGGACTTCCCTACGAGCAGTACTTC.

V and J are TRBV19 and TRBJ2-2; tentative D call: TRBD1 (5 bases). Trimming removed 3 bases at V and 4 bases at J, with 9 bases between. Germline lookup yields CDR1 LNHDA and CDR2 SQIVND (reference sequence). This CDR3 region has 14 residues. CDR3 region: CASSIQQGTGELFF. DNA of the CDR3: TGTGCCAGTAGTATCCAGCAGGGCACCGGGGAGCTGTTTTTT.

The chain couples TRBV7-9 to TRBJ2-3; TRBD1 agrees at 10 bases. The CDR3 runs 15 residues. Losses at the gene ends were 4 bases for V and 4 bases for J; bases not matched to a gene: 5. CDR1 and CDR2 (germline): SEHNR, FQNEAQ (reference sequence). The CDR3 DNA sequence: TGTGCCAGCAGCTCGGGGACAGGGGATTCAGATACGCAGTATTTT. Translated: CASSSGTGDSDTQYF.

The chain is built from TRBV11-2 and TRBJ2-7, with 11 bases matching TRBD1. Trimming took 4 bases from V and 7 from J; bases not matched to a gene: 12. Germline V CDR1 and CDR2: SGHAT, FQNNGV. CDR3 size: 16 residues. The CDR3: CASSSFLGQGAGEQYF. As DNA, the CDR3 is TGTGCCAGCAGCTCTTTCCTAGGACAGGGGGCGGGGGAGCAGTACTTC.

The chain joins TRBV7-9 to TRBJ2-5, with 9 bases aligning to TRBD2. Germline V gene lookup returns CDR1 SEHNR and CDR2 FQNEAQ (reference sequence). The junction had 7 bases not matched to a gene; V was cut back by 1 base and J by 4 bases. The CDR3 runs 16 residues. In DNA form, the CDR3 reads TGTGCCAGCAGCTTAGGGGCGGGGGGGCCCGGAGAGACCCAGTACTTC. It specifies CASSLGAGGPGETQYF.

The V gene is TRBV4-2, the J gene TRBJ2-1; TRBD2 matches at 13 bases. Losses at the gene ends were 4 bases for V and 4 bases for J; bases not matched to a gene: 4. Germline values: CDR1 LGHNA, CDR2 YNFKEQ. The CDR3 length is 16 residues. In DNA form, the CDR3 reads TGTGCCAGCAGCCCCTCGACTAGCGGGGGGTACAATGAGCAGTTCTTC. Protein: CASSPSTSGGYNEQFF.

The J gene is TRBJ2-2, the V gene TRBV6-2 or TRBV6-3; D is unclear. Germline-derived CDR1 and CDR2 are MNHEY and SVGEGT. The CDR3 sequence is 15 residues long. Trimming took 2 bases from V and 3 from J, leaving 10 bases between them. The CDR3 DNA follows: TGTGCCAGCAGTTACGTTGGGCAGGACACCGGGGAGCTGTTTTTT. Translating gives CASSYVGQDTGELFF.

V gene TRBV6-5 combines with J gene TRBJ1-2; a possible D gene is TRBD1 (6 bases). Between the trimmed V and J ends, which lost 9 bases and 4 bases, there was a span of 21 bases. Germline V gene data show CDR1 as MNHEY and CDR2 as SVGAGI. CDR3 length equals 15 residues. The CDR3 region has the DNA TGTGCCAGTAACCCGAGGGAGGGGGGCTTCTATGGCTACACCTTC. It specifies CASNPREGGFYGYTF.

The chain combines TRBV18 with TRBJ1-1; TRBD1 matches at 7 bases. Germline assignment: CDR1 KGHSH and CDR2 LQKENI. Trimming removed 4 bases from V and 1 base from J; junction bases left unmatched: 6. This CDR3 is built from 15 residues. The CDR3 nucleotides read TGTGCCAGCTCACAAGCTCAGGGGGGGAACACTGAAGCTTTCTTT. As protein: CASSQAQGGNTEAFF. Together with reference TRBV18 and TRBJ1-1, the CDR3 gives the full variable domain: NAGVMQNPRHLVRRRGQEARLRCSPMKGHSHVYWYRQLPEEGLKFMVYLQKENIIDESGMPKERFSAEFPKEGPSILRIQQVVRGDSAAYFCASSQAQGGNTEAFFGQGTRLTVV.